This TCR beta chain was recovered during a study of lymphopenia after photon versus proton radiotherapy. Clones were read by immunoSEQ multiplex PCR, and TCRdb kept only the in-frame ones, dropping some. The profile shows about 70,000 clones, around 87% of them singletons. Germline values: CDR1 SGHTA, CDR2 FQGTGA. Trimming took off 5 bases at V and 3 bases at J, with 11 bases between the two ends. The CDR3 sequence is 13 residues long. Sample: peripheral blood, taken from a patient treated with proton-based radiotherapy. The gene calls are TRBV7-3 and TRBJ2-7, with a tentative D call TRBD1 (6 bases). The receptor's source is an elderly man with esophageal cancer. The CDR3 bases are TGTGCCAGCAGCGAAACGGACAGCTACGAGCAGTACTTC. Residues: CASSETDSYEQYF.